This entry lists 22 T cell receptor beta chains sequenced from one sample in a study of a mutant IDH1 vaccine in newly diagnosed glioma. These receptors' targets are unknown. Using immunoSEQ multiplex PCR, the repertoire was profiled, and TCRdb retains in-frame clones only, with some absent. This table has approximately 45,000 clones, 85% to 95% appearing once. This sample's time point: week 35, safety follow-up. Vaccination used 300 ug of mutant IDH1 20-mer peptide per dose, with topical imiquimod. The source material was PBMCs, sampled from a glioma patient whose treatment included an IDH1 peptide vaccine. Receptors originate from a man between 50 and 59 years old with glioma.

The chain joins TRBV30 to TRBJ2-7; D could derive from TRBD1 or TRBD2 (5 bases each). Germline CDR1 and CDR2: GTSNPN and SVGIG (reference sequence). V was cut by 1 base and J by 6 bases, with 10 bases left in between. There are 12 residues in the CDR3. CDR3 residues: CAWSGPGTEQYF. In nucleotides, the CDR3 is TGTGCCTGGAGTGGACCAGGGACCGAGCAGTACTTC.

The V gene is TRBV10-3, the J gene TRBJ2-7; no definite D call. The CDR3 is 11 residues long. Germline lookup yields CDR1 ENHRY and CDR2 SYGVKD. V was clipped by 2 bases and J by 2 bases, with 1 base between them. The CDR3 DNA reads TGTGCCATCAGTGAGACCTACGAGCAGTACTTC. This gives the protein CAISETYEQYF.

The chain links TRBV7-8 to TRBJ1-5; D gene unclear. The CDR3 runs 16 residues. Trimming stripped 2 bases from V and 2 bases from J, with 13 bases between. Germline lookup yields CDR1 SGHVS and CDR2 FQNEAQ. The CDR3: CASSLLGREGNQPQHF. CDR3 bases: TGTGCCAGCAGCTTACTGGGTCGGGAAGGCAATCAGCCCCAGCATTTT.

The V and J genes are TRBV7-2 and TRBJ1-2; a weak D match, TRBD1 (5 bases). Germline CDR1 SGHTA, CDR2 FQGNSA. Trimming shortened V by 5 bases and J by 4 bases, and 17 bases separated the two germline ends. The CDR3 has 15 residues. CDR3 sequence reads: CASSVPGRGVYGYTF. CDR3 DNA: TGTGCCAGCAGCGTACCGGGGCGAGGGGTCTATGGCTACACCTTC.

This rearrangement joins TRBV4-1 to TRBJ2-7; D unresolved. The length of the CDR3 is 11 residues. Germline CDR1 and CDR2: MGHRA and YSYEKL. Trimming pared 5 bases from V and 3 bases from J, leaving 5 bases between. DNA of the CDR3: TGCGCCAGCAGCTCGAACTACGAGCAGTACTTC. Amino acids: CASSSNYEQYF.

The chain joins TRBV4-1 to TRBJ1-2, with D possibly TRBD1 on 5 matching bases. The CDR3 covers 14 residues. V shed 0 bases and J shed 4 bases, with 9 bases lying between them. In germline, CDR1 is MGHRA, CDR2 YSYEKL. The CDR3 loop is CASSQEQAFYGYTF. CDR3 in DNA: TGCGCCAGCAGCCAAGAACAGGCTTTCTATGGCTACACCTTC.

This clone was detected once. CDR3 nucleotides: TGTGCCAGCCGTTCCCTAGCGGGAGGGCCGGATACGCAGTATTTT. This sequence encodes CASRSLAGGPDTQYF. V is TRBV2 and J is TRBJ2-3, with 12 bases that match TRBD2. The junction had 9 bases not matched to a gene; V was cut back by 8 bases and J by 6 bases. The CDR3 totals 15 residues. Per germline, CDR1 SNHLY and CDR2 FYNNEI. The full variable domain, rest sourced from reference TRBV2 and TRBJ2-3, is EPEVTQTPSHQVTQMGQEVILRCVPISNHLYFYWYRQILGQKVEFLVSFYNNEISEKSEIFDDQFSVERPDGSNFTLKIRSTKLEDSAMYFCASRSLAGGPDTQYFGPGTRLTVL.

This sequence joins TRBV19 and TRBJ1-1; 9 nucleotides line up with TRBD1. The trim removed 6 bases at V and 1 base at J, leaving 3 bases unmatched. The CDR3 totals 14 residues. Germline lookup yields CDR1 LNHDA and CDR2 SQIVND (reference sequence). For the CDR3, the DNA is TGTGCCAGTAGCGGGGACAGGGAGAACACTGAAGCTTTCTTT. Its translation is CASSGDRENTEAFF.

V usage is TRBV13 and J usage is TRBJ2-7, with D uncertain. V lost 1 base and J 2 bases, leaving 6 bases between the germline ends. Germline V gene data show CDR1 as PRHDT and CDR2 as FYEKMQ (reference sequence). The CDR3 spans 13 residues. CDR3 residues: CASSLDSTYEQYF. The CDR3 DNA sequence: TGTGCCAGCAGCTTAGACAGCACCTACGAGCAGTACTTC.

The CDR3 coding sequence is TGTGCCAGCAGGACAGGGATAGGTCTGAACACTGAAGCTTTCTTT. Translating it yields CASRTGIGLNTEAFF. V and J are TRBV6-4 and TRBJ1-1; 7 bases match TRBD1. Trimming removed 6 bases from V and 0 bases from J; junction bases left unmatched: 7. Per germline, CDR1 MRHNA and CDR2 SNTAGT. The CDR3 is 15 amino acids.

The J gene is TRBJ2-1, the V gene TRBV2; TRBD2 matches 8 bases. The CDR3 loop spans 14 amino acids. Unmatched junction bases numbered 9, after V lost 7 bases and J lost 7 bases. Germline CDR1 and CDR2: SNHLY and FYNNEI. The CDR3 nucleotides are TGTGCCAGCACCCCTAGCGGGTTGGGTAATGAGCAGTTCTTC. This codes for CASTPSGLGNEQFF.

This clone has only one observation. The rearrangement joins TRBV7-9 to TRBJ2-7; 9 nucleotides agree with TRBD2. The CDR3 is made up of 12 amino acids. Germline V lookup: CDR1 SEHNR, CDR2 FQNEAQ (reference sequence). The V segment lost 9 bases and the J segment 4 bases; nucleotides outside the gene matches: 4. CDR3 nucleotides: TGTGCCAGTGGCGGGAGGGGATACGAGCAGTACTTC. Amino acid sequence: CASGGRGYEQYF.

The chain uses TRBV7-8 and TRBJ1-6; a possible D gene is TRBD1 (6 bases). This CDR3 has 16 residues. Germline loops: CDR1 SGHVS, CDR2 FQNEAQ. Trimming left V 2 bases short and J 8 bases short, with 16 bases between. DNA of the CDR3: TGTGCCAGCAGCTTAAGTTCCGGGGGGCAGTATTCACCCCTCCACTTT. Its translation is CASSLSSGGQYSPLHF. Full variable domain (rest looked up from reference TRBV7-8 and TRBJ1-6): GAGVSQSPRYKVAKRGQDVALRCDPISGHVSLFWYQQALGQGPEFLTYFQNEAQLDKSGLPSDRFFAERPEGSVSTLKIQRTQQEDSAVYLCASSLSSGGQYSPLHFGNGTRLTVT.

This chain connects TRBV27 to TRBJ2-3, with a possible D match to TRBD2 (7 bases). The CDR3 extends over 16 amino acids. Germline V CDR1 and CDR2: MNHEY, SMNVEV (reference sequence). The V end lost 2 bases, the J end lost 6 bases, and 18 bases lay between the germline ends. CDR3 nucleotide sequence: TGTGCCAGCAGTTTAGGGGGGGGCTCGGCAGGGGATACGCAGTATTTT. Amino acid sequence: CASSLGGGSAGDTQYF.

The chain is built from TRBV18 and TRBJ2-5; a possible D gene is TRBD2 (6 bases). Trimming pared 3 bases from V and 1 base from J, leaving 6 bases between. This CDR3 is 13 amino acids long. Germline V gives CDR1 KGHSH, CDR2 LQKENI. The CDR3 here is CASSPGLQETQYF. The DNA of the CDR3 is TGTGCCAGCTCACCGGGACTCCAAGAGACCCAGTACTTC.

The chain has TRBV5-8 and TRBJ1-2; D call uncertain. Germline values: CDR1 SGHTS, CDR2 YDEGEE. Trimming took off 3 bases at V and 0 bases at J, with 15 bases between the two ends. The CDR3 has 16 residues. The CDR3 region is CASSSGIETANYGYTF. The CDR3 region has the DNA TGTGCCAGCAGCTCCGGAATAGAGACTGCTAACTATGGCTACACCTTC.

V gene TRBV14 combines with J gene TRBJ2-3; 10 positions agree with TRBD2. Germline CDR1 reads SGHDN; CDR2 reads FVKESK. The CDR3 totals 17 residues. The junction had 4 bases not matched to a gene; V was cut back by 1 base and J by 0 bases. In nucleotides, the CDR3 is TGTGCCAGCAGCCAAGGCCTACTAGCGGGGAGCACAGATACGCAGTATTTT. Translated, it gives CASSQGLLAGSTDTQYF. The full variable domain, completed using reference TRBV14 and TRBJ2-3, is EAGVTQFPSHSVIEKGQTVTLRCDPISGHDNLYWYRRVMGKEIKFLLHFVKESKQDESGMPNNRFLAERTGGTYSTLKVQPAELEDSGVYFCASSQGLLAGSTDTQYFGPGTRLTVL.

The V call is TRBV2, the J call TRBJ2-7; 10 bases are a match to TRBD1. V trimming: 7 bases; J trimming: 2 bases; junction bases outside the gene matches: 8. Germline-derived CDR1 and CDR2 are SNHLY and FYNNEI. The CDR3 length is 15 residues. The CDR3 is CASTNPGQGPYEQYF. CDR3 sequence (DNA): TGTGCCAGCACTAATCCGGGACAGGGGCCCTACGAGCAGTACTTC.

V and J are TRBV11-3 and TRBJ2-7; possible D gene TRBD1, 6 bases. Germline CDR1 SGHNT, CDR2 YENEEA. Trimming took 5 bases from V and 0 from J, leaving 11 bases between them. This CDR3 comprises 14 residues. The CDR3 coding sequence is TGTGCCAGCAGCCCGCACAGGGACTCCTACGAGCAGTACTTC. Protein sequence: CASSPHRDSYEQYF.

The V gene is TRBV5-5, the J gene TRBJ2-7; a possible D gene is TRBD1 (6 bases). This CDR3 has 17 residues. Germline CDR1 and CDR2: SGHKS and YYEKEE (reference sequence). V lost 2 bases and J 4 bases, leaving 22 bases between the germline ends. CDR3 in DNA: TGTGCCAGCAGCTTAGCGTACGGGCAGGGGAAAGCGTACGAGCAGTACTTC. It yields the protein CASSLAYGQGKAYEQYF.

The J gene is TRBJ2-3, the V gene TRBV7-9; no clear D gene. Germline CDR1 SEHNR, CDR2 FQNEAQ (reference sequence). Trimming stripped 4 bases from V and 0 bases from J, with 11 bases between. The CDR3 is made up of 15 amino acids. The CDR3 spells CASSSRLTSTDTQYF. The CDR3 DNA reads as TGTGCCAGCAGCTCCCGACTTACTAGCACAGATACGCAGTATTTT.

The CDR3 is CASSLGQEAAYGYTF. CDR3 in DNA: TGCGCCAGCAGCTTGGGGCAGGAGGCCGCCTATGGCTACACCTTC. J is TRBJ1-2 and V is TRBV5-1; D is uncertain. V was pared by 0 bases and J by 4 bases, with 13 bases between. The CDR3 length is 15 residues. Germline CDR1 is SGHRS and CDR2 is YFSETQ.